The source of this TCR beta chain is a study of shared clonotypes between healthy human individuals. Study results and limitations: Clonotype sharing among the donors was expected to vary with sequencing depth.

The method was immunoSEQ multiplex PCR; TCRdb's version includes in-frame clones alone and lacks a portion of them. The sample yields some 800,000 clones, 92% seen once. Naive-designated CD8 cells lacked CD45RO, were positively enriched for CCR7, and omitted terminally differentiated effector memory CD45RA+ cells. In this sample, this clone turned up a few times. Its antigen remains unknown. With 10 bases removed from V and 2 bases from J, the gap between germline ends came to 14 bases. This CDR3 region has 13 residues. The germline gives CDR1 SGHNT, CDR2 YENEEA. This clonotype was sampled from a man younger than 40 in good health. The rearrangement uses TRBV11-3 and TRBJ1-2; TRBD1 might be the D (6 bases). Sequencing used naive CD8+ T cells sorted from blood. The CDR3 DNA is TGTGCCAACCCCAGGGGAGAGAACTATGGCTACACCTTC. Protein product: CANPRGENYGYTF.